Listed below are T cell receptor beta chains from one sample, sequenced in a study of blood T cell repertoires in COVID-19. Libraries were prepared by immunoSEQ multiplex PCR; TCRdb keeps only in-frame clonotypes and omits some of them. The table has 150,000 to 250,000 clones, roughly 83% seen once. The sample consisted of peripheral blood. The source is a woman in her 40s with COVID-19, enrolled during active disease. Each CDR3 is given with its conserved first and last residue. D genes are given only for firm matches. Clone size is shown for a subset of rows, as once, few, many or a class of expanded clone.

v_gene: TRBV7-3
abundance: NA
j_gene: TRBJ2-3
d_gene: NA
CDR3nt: TGTGCCAGCAGCCCTAGTACAGATACGCAGTATTTT
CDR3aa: CASSPSTDTQYF

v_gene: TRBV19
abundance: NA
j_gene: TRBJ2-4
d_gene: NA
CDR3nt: TGTGCCAGTAAGGTGAAGGGGCCGAAAAACATTCAGTACTTC
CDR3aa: CASKVKGPKNIQYF

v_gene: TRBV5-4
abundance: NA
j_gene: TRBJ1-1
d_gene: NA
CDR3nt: TGTGCCAGCAGCTATACGACAGGTCAAGCGAACACTGAAGCTTTCTTT
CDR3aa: CASSYTTGQANTEAFF

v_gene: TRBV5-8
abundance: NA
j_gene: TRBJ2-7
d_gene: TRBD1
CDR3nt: TGTGCCAGCAGCTCCAGGGGGCGCGGTGCCTACGAGCAGTACTTC
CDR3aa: CASSSRGRGAYEQYF

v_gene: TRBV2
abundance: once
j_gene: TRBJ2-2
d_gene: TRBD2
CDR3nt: TGTGCCAGCAGTGGGAGCGGGAGGGCAGGCGGGGAGCTGTTTTTT
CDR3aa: CASSGSGRAGGELFF

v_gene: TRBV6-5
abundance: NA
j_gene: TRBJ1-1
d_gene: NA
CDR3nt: TGTGCCAGCGGGGAGGGCACTGAAGCTTTCTTT
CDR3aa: CASGEGTEAFF

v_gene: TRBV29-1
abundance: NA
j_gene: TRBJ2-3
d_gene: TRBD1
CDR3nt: TGCAGCGTGCGGGGGACAGGGAAAGATACGCAGTATTTT
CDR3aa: CSVRGTGKDTQYF

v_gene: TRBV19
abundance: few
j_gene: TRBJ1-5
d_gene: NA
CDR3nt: TGTGCCAGTAGTAGCGAGGGGGGGACCAATCAGCCCCAGCATTTT
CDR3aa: CASSSEGGTNQPQHF

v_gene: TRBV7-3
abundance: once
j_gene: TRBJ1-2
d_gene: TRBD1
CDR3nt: TGTGCCAGCAGCCTGGACAGGGACTATGGCTACACCTTC
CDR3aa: CASSLDRDYGYTF

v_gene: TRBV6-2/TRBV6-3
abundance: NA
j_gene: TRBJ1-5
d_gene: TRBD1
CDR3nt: TGTGCCAGCAGTTACGGGACAGGGGTCCAGCCCCAGCATTTT
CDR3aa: CASSYGTGVQPQHF

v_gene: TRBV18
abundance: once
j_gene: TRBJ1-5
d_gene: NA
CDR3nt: TGTGCCAGCTCTTTTGGCCTTAATCAGCCCCAGCATTTT
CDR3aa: CASSFGLNQPQHF

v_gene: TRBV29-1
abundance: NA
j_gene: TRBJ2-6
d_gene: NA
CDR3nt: TGCAGCGTTGAGCAGGGCACCACCTCTGGGGCCAACGTCCTGACTTTC
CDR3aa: CSVEQGTTSGANVLTF

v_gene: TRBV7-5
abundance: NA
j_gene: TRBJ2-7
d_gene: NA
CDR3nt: TGTGTCAGAAGCCCAGGGGTTCGCCCCCCGGAGCAGTACTTC
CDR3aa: CVRSPGVRPPEQYF

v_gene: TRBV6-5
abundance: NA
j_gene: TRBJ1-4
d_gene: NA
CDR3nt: TGTGCCAGCAGGGGAGGAGAGAGAAAACTGTTTTTT
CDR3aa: CASRGGERKLFF

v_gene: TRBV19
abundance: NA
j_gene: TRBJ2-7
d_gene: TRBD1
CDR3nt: TGTGCCAGTAGCCAACAGGGGATGACCTACGAGCAGTACTTC
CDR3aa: CASSQQGMTYEQYF

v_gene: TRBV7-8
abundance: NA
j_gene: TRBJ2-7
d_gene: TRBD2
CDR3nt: TGTGCCAGCAGCTTTAGCGGGATGGGCTCCTACGAGCAGTACTTC
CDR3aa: CASSFSGMGSYEQYF

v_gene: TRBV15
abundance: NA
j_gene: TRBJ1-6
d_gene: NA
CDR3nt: TGTGCCACCAGCAGAGATTACAGCAGTAATTCACCCCTCCACTTT
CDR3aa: CATSRDYSSNSPLHF

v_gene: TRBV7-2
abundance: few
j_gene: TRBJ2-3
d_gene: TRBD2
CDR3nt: TGTGCCAGCAGCTTAGCCCCTCTAGCGGGGGGCCGCACAGATACGCAGTATTTT
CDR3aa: CASSLAPLAGGRTDTQYF

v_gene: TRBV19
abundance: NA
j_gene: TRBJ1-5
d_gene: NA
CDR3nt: TGTGCCAGTAGTATCGGGGGGCCCAATCAGCCCCAGCATTTT
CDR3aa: CASSIGGPNQPQHF

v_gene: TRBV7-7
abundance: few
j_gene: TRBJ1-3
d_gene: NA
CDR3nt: TGTGCCAGCAGCGCTGGGGCTGGAGCTGGAAACACCATATATTTT
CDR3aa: CASSAGAGAGNTIYF

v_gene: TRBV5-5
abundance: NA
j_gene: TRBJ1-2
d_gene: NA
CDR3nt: TGTGCCAGCAGCTTGGCCCCCCTCGGGGACACCTTC
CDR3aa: CASSLAPLGDTF

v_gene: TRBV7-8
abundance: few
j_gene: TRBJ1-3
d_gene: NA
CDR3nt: TGTGCCAGCAGCCGCGAGTCCGGAAACACCATATATTTT
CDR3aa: CASSRESGNTIYF

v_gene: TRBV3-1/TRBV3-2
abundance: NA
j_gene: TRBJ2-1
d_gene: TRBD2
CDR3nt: TGTGCCAGCAGCCCGGGACTAGCGGGGGCCCAGCGGTTCTTC
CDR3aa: CASSPGLAGAQRFF

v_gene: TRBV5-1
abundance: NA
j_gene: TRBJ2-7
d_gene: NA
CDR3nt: TGCGCCAGCAGCTCAGACGCCCTAGCGTACGAGCAGTACTTC
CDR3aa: CASSSDALAYEQYF

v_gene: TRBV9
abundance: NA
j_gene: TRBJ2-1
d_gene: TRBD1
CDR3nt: TGTGCCAGCAGCGTTAGACAGGGGCGCGAGGTGGATGAGCAGTTCTTC
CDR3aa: CASSVRQGREVDEQFF

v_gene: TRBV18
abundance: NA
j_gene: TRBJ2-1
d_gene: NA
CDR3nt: TGTGCCAGCTCACCACCGACAGTGAATGAGCAGTTCTTC
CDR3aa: CASSPPTVNEQFF

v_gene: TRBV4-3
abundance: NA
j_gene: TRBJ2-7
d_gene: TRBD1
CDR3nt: TGCGCCAGCAGCCGCGGACAGGGGATCTCCTACGAGCAGTACTTC
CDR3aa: CASSRGQGISYEQYF

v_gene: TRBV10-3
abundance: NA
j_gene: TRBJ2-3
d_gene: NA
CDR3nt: TGTGCCATCAGTGAGTCTTCCGGGACTGTTAGCACAGATATGCAGTATTTT
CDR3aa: CAISESSGTVSTDMQYF

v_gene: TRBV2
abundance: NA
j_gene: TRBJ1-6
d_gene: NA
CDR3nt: TGTGCCAGCAGTGAAAGGAGAATGCCAGATTCACCCCTCCACTTT
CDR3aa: CASSERRMPDSPLHF

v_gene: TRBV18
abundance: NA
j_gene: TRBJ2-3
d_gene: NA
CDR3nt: TGTGCCAGCTCACCACGGGGCAGAAGCACAGATACGCAGTATTTT
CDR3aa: CASSPRGRSTDTQYF

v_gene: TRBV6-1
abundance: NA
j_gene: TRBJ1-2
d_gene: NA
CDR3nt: TGTGCCAGCAGTGAGGGAGAGGGCAGATTCTATGGCTACACCTTC
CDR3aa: CASSEGEGRFYGYTF

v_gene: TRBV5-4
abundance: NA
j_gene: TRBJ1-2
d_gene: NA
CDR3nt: TGTGCCAGCAGCTTGGTCACCTCTCTAGGCTACACCTTC
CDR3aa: CASSLVTSLGYTF

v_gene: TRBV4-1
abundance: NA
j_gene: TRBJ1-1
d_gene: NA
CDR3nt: TGCGCCAGCAGCCAACCTGGACTCTCCGCTGACACTGAAGCTTTCTTT
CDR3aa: CASSQPGLSADTEAFF

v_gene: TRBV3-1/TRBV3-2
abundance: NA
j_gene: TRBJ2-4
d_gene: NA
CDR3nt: TGTGCCAGCAGCCAAGATTTGAGCCGGGCAGGGAAAAACATTCAGTACTTC
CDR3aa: CASSQDLSRAGKNIQYF

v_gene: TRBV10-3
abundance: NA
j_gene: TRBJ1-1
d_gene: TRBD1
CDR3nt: TGTGCCATCAGGGATCAGGGGGGAGGCACTGAAGCTTTCTTT
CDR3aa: CAIRDQGGGTEAFF

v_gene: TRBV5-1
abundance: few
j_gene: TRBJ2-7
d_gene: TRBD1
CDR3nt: TGCGCCAGCAGCTTCTTAGCCCACGGGACAGACGACGAGCAGTACTTC
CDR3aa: CASSFLAHGTDDEQYF

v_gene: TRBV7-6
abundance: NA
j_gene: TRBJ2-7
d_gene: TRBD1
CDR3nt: TGTGCCAGCAGCTTAGGGCAGGGACAGGGATTCTACGAGCAGTACTTC
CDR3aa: CASSLGQGQGFYEQYF

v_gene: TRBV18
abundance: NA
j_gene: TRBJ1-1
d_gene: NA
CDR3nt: TGTGCCAGCTCACCAAATGTTGGAGATGACACTGAAGCTTTCTTT
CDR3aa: CASSPNVGDDTEAFF

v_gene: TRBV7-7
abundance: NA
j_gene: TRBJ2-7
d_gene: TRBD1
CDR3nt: TGTGCCAGACTACGGACAGGGATCCACGAGCAGTACTTC
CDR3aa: CARLRTGIHEQYF

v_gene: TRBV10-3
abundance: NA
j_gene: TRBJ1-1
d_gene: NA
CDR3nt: TGTGCCATCAGTGAGCCGGTAGCAGGGGCCCCGACTGAAGCTTTCTTT
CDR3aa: CAISEPVAGAPTEAFF

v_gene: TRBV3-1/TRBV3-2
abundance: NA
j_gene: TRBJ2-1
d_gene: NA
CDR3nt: TGTGCCAGCAGCCGTAGCGAACACAGACCTTACAATGAGCAGTTCTTC
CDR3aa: CASSRSEHRPYNEQFF

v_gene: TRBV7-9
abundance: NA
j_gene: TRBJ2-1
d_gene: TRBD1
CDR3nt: TGTGCCAGCAGGACAGGGGCGACATATGGTGAGCAGTTCTTC
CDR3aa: CASRTGATYGEQFF

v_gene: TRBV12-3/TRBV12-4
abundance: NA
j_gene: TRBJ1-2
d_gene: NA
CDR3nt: TGTGCCAGCACCGTAGGGGACTACTATGGCTACACCTTC
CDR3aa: CASTVGDYYGYTF

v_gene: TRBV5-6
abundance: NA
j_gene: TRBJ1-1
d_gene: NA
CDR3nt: TGTGCCAGCAGCTTTTCCGGCAGGGCAAAAGCTTTCTTT
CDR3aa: CASSFSGRAKAFF

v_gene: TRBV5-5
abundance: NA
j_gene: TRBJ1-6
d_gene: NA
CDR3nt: TGTGCCAGCAGCTTGTACAGTCTGGGGCAAAATTCACCCCTCCACTTT
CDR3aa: CASSLYSLGQNSPLHF

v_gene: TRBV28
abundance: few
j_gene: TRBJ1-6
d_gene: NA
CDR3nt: TGTGCCAGCAGTCGGGACATAAAAAAAAGGTCACCCCTCCACTTT
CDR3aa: CASSRDIKKRSPLHF

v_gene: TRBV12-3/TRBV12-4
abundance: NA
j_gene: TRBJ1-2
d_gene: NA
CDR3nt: TGTGCCAGCAGGAACAGGGCTTTCTATGGCTACACCTTC
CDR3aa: CASRNRAFYGYTF

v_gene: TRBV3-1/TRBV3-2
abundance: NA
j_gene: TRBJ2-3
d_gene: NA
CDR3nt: TGTGCCAGCAGCCAAGATATAGGGGGATGGGATACGCAGTATTTT
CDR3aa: CASSQDIGGWDTQYF

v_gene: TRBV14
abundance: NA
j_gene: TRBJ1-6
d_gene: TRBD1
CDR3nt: TGTGCCAGCAGCCAGGGGAGACAGGGGGGCAATTCACCCCTCCACTTT
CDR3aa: CASSQGRQGGNSPLHF

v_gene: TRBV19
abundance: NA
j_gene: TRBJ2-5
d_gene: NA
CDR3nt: TGTGCCAGTAGTATAGTGTTGAGTAAAGAGACCCAGTACTTC
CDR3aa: CASSIVLSKETQYF

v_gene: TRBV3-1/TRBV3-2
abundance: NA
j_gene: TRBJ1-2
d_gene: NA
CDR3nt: TGTGCCAGCAGCCAAGAATTTGGCCGGACGGGAGCCTTC
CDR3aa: CASSQEFGRTGAF

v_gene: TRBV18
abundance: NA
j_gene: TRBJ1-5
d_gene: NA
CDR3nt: TGTGCCAGCTCACCGGGTAAACAGGGTTATAGGAGCAATCAGCCCCAGCATTTT
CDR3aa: CASSPGKQGYRSNQPQHF

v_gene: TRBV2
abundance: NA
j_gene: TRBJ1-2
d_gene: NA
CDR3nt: TGTGCCAGCAGTTTCGACAGTTCTAACTATGGCTACACCTTC
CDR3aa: CASSFDSSNYGYTF

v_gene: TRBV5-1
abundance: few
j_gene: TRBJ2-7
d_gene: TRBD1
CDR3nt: TGCGCCAGCAGCCCGGACAGGGGGCGATACGAGCAGTACTTC
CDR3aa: CASSPDRGRYEQYF

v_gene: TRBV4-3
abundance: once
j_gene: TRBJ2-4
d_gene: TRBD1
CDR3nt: TGCGCCAGCAGCCGAGCGACAGGGGGTGGAAACATTCAGTACTTC
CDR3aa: CASSRATGGGNIQYF

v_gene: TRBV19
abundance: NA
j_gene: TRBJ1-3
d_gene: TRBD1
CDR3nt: TGTGCCAGTAGCCTCGACAGGGGATCTGGAAACACCATATATTTT
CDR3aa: CASSLDRGSGNTIYF

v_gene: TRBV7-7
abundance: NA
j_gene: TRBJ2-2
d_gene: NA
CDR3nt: TGTGCCAGCAGCTTCGTACGAGGAAACACCGGGGAGCTGTTTTTT
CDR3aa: CASSFVRGNTGELFF

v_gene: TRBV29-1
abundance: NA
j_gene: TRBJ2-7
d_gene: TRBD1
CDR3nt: TGCAGCGTTAAAGTGGCAGGGGGACACGAGCAGTACTTC
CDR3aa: CSVKVAGGHEQYF

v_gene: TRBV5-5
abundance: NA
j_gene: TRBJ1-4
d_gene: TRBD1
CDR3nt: TGTGCCAGCAGCCCGCGGGACAGGGTTAGTGAAAAACTGTTTTTT
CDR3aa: CASSPRDRVSEKLFF